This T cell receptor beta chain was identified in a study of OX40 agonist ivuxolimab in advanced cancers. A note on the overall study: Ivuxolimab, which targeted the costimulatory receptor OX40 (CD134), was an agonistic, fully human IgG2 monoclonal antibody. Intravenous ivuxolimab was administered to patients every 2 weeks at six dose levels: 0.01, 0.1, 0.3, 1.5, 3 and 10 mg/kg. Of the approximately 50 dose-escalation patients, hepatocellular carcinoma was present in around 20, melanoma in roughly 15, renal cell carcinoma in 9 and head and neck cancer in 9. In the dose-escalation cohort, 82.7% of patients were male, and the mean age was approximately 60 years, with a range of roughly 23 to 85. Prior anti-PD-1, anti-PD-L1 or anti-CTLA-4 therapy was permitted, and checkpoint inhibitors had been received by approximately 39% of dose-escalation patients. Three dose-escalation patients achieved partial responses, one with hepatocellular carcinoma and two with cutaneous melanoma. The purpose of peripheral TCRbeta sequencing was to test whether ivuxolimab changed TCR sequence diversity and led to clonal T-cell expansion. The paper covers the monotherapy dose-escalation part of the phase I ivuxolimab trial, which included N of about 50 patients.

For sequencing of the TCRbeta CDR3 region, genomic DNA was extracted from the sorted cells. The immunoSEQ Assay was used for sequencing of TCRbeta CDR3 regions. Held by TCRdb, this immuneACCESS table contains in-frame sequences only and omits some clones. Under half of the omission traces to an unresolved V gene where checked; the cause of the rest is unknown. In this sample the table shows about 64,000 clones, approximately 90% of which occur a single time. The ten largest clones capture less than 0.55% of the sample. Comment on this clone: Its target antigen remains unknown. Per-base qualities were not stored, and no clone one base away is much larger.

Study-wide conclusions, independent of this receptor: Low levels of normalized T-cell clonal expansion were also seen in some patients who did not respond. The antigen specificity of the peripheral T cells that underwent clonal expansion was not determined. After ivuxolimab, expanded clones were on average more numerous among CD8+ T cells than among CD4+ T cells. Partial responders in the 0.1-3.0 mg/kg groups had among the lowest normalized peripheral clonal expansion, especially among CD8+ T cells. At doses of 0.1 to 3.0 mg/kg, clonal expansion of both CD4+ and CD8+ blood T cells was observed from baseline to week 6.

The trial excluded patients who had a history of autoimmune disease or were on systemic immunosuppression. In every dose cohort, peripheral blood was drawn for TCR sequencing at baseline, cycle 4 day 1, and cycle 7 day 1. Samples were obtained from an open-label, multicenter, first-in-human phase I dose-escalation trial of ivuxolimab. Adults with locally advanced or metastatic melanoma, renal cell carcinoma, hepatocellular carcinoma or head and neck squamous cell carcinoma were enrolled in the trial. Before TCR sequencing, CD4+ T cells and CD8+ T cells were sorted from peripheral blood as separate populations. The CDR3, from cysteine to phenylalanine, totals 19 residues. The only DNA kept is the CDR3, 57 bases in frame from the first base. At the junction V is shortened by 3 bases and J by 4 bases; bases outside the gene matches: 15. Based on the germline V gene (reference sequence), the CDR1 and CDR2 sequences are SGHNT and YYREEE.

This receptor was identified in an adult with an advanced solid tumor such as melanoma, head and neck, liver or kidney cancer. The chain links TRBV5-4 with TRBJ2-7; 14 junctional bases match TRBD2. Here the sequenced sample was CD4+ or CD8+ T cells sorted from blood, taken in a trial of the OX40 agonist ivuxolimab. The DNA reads TGTGCCAGCAGCTCCGGTGGACTAGCGGGAGGCGCTTTCCTTTACGAGCAGTACTTC. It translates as CASSSGGLAGGAFLYEQYF.